The entry below gives a single T cell receptor beta chain sequence along with its context. Its binding antigen is unknown. Nothing much larger sits one base from this clone, and base qualities are not available. The data stem from a study of technical replicates of blood from several donors (dated 2017 in TCRdb). To prepare the library, the immunoSEQ multiplex PCR assay was applied. Sourced from immuneACCESS, this table was stored by TCRdb with only in-frame sequences that have V and J called. A share of the clones is absent; for the studies checked, an unresolved V gene accounts for under half, and the remainder has no known explanation. The sample table contains some 80,000 clones; only one count was recorded for roughly 94% of them. Jointly, the top ten make up about 0.37% of the sample. The germline V gene encodes CDR1 SEHNR and CDR2 FQNEAQ (reference sequence). From the cysteine up to the phenylalanine, the CDR3 has a length of 14 residues. Left in the record is the CDR3 DNA by itself, 42 bases read in frame from the first base. The junction carries 14 bases between V and J, which are trimmed by 2 bases and 6 bases respectively.

This sequence uses TRBV7-9 and TRBJ2-7, and TRBD1 may be the D gene, going by 7 matching bases. This receptor was taken from a human donor in good health. Sequenced: T cells isolated from PBMCs. The CDR3 loop reads CASSLTGEAPEQYF. The nucleotide sequence is TGTGCCAGCAGCTTAACAGGGGAGGCTCCCGAGCAGTACTTC.